This T cell receptor beta chain came from a study of beta chain features in type 1 diabetes. In the study overall: The examined sorted cells totaled around 100 million across samples.

This clone was observed once. Its target is not known. The sequenced template was cDNA made from the entire isolated RNA. Measured with immunoSEQ multiplex PCR; TCRdb has only the in-frame clones, and not every one. Of under 350,000 clones in the sample, 20% to 25% were seen once. Study-wide results and limits: Compared with healthy donors, patients appeared to share more similar naive, central memory and regulatory TCRB repertoires. Insertions were fewer and deletions more numerous at VDJ junctions in type 1 diabetes patients. Moderate but significant shortening of TCRB CDR3s was recorded in all four CD4+ subsets from Type 1 diabetes patients.

The CDR3 totals 13 residues. The germline V and J ends were trimmed by 8 bases and 3 bases, with 13 bases remaining between them. CDR1 and CDR2 from the germline V gene are GTSNPN and SVGIG (reference sequence). This rearrangement joins TRBV30 to TRBJ1-4; perhaps TRBD1 as D (6 bases). The sample was naive CD4+ T cells from blood. The receptor's source is a woman aged 25 to 39 with type 1 diabetes. The chain's CDR3 is CATTGWANEKLFF. The CDR3 DNA reads as TGTGCCACTACAGGGTGGGCTAATGAAAAACTGTTTTTT.